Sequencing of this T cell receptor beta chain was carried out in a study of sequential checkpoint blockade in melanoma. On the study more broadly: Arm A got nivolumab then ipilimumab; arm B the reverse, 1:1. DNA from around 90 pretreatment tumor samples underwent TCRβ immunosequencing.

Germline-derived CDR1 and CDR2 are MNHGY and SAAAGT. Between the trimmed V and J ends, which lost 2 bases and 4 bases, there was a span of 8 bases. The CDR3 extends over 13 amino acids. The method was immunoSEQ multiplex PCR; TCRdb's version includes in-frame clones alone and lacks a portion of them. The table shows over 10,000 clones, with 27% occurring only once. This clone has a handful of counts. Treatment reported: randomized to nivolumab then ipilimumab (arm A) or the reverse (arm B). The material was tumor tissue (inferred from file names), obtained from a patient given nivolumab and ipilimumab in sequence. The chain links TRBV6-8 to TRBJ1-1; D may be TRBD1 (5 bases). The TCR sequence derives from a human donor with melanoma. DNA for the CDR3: TGTGCCAGCAGTTACGGACAAAGCACTGAAGCTTTCTTT. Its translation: CASSYGQSTEAFF.